This T cell receptor beta chain was sequenced in a study of blood T cell repertoires in COVID-19. Study-wide background: Both acute and convalescent COVID-19 samples were obtained from the United States, Italy and Spain. Nucleic acid was either cDNA or gDNA, and it came from T cells, B-cell-depleted T cells, or PBMCs.

As to this clone: One junction end disagrees with the germline gene, perhaps due to a read error.

Original processing notes: Amplifying reference gene primers gave estimates of nucleated cell counts. Sequenced by immunoSEQ multiplex PCR; TCRdb stores in-frame clones only, minus some. V, J and clone size derive from that table, while D and trimming were established from the DNA sequence. The sample has some 100,000 clones, more than 75% seen once. Germline CDR1 reads SSHAT; CDR2 reads FNYEAQ (reference sequence). The CDR3 extends over 16 amino acids. The clonotype comes from a woman aged 80 or over with active COVID-19. The chain combines TRBV7-7 with TRBJ2-2; D might be TRBD2 (5 bases). The sample taken for sequencing was peripheral blood. CDR3 nucleotides: TGTGCTAGCAGCTTAACGCGGGTCGGGAACACCGGGGAGCTGTTTTTT. Protein product: CASSLTRVGNTGELFF. The variable domain in full, completed from reference TRBV7-7 and TRBJ2-2, reads GAGVSQSPRYKVTKRGQDVTLRCDPISSHATLYWYQQALGQGPEFLTYFNYEAQPDKSGLPSDRFSAERPEGSISTLTIQRTEQRDSAMYRCASSLTRVGNTGELFFGEGSRLTVL.